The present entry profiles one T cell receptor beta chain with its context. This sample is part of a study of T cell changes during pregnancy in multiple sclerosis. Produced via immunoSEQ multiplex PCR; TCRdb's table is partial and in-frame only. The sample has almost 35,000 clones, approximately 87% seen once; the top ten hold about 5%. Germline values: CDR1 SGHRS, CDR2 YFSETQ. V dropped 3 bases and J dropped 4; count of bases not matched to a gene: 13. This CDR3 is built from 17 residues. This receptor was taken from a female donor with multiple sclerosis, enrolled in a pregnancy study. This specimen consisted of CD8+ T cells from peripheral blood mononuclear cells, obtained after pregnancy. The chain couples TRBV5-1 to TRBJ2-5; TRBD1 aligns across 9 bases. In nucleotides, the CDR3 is TGCGCCAGCAGCTGGGAACGCGGAGGACAGGGGCGAGAGACCCAGTACTTC. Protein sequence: CASSWERGGQGRETQYF. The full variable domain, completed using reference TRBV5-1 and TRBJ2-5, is KAGVTQTPRYLIKTRGQQVTLSCSPISGHRSVSWYQQTPGQGLQFLFEYFSETQRNKGNFPGRFSGRQFSNSRSEMNVSTLELGDSALYLCASSWERGGQGRETQYFGPGTRLLVL.